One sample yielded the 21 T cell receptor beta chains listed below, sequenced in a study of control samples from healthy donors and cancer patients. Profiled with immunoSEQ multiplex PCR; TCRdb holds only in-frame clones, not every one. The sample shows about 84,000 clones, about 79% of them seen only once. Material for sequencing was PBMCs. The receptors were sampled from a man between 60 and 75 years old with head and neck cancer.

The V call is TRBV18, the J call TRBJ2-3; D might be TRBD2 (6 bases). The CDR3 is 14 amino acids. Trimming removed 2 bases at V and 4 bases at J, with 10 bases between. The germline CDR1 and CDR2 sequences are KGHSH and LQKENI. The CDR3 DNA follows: TGTGCCAGCTCACCAACGTCTAGCGCAGATACGCAGTATTTT. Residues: CASSPTSSADTQYF.

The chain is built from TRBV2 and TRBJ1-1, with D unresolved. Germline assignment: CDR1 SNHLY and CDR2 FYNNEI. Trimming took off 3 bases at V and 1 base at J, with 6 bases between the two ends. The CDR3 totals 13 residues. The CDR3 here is CASSEQANTEAFF. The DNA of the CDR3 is TGTGCCAGCAGTGAGCAGGCGAACACTGAAGCTTTCTTT.

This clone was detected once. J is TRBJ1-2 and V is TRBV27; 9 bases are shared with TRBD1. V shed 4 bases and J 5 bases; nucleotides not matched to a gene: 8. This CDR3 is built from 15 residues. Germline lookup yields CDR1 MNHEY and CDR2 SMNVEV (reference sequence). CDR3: CASSSLQGAVYGYTF. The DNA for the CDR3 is TGTGCCAGCAGTTCCCTACAGGGGGCGGTTTATGGCTACACCTTC.

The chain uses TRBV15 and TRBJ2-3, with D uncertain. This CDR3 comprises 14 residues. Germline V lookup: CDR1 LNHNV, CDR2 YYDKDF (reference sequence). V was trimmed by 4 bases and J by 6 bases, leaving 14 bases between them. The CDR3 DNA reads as TGTGCCACCAGCACAAGACTTACTGGGGATACGCAGTATTTT. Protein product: CATSTRLTGDTQYF.

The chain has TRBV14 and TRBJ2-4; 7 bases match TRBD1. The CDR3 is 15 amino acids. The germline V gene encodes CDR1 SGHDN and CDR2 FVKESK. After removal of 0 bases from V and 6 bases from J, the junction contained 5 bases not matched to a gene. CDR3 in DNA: TGTGCCAGCAGCCAAGAACAGGGGAGACGAAACATTCAGTACTTC. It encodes CASSQEQGRRNIQYF.

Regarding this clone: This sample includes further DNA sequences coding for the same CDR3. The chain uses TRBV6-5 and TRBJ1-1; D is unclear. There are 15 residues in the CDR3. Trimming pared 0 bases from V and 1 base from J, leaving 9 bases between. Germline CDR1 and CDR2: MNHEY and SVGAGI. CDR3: CASSYSTRGNTEAFF. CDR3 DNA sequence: TGTGCCAGCAGTTACTCGACCCGGGGGAACACTGAAGCTTTCTTT.

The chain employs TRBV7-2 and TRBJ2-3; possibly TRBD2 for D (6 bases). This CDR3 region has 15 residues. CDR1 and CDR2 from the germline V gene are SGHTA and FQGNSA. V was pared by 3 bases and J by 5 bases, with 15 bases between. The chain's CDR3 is CASSFRRGLRDTQYF. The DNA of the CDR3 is TGTGCCAGCAGCTTCCGGCGGGGCCTTAGAGATACGCAGTATTTT.

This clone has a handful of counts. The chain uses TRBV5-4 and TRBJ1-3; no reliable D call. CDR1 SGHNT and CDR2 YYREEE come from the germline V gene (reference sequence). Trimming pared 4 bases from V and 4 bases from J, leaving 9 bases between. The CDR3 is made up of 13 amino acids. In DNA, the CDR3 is TGTGCCAGCAGCCCTAGGATCGGAAACACCATATATTTT. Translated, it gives CASSPRIGNTIYF.

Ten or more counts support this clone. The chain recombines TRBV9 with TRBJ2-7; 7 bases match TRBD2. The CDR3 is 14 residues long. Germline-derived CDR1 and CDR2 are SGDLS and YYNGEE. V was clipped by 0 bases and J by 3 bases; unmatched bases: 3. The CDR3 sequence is CASSVGLASYEQYF. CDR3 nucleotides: TGTGCCAGCAGCGTAGGACTAGCAAGCTACGAGCAGTACTTC.

CDR3 in amino acids: CASFAGTSGYNEQFF. CDR3 bases: TGCGCCAGCTTCGCCGGGACTAGCGGGTACAATGAGCAGTTCTTC. This chain links TRBV5-1 with TRBJ2-1; 12 bases are a match to TRBD2. Germline assignment: CDR1 SGHRS and CDR2 YFSETQ. J was trimmed by 4 bases and V by 7 bases; bases with no gene match: 6. This CDR3 region has 15 residues. The complete variable domain, with remaining parts taken from reference TRBV5-1 and TRBJ2-1, reads KAGVTQTPRYLIKTRGQQVTLSCSPISGHRSVSWYQQTPGQGLQFLFEYFSETQRNKGNFPGRFSGRQFSNSRSEMNVSTLELGDSALYLCASFAGTSGYNEQFFGPGTRLTVL.

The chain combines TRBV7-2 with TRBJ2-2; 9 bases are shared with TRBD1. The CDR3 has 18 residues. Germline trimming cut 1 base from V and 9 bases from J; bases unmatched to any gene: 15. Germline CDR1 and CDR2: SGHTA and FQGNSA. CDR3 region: CASSLGPPQQGAGRELFF. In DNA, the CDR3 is TGTGCCAGCAGCTTAGGTCCGCCCCAACAGGGGGCTGGTAGGGAGCTGTTTTTT.

The CDR3 sequence is CATSDVQGTGTDTQYF. In DNA, the CDR3 is TGTGCCACCAGTGATGTACAGGGGACCGGCACAGATACGCAGTATTTT. The chain joins TRBV24-1 to TRBJ2-3; TRBD1 agrees at 7 bases. The V gene's germline CDR1 is KGHDR and CDR2 SFDVKD. The CDR3 spans 16 residues. J was trimmed by 1 base and V by 3 bases; bases with no gene match: 6.

As DNA, the CDR3 is TGTGCCAGCAGCTTTACGTCGAATACGCAGTATTTT. Translated: CASSFTSNTQYF. This chain joins TRBV7-9 and TRBJ2-3; the D is unclear. Trimming left V 3 bases short and J 7 bases short, with 8 bases between. This CDR3 spans 12 amino acids. Germline loops: CDR1 SEHNR, CDR2 FQNEAQ (reference sequence).

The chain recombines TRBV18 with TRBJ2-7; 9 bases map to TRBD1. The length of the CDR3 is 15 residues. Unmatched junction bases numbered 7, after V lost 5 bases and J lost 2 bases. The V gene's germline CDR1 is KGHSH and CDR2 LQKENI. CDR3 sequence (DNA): TGTGCCAGCTCAGGGGGACAGGGATCGCCCTACGAGCAGTACTTC. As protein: CASSGGQGSPYEQYF.

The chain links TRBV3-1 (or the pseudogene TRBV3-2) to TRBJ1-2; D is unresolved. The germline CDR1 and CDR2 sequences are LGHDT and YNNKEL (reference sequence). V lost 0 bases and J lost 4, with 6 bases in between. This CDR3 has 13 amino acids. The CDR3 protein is CASSQDATYGYTF. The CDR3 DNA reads TGTGCCAGCAGCCAAGACGCAACCTATGGCTACACCTTC.

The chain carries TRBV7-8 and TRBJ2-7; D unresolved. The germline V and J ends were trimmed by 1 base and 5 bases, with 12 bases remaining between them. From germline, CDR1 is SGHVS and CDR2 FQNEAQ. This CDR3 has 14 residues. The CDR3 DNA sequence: TGTGCCAGCAGCTTAGTGTCGTGGGGTAACGAGCAGTACTTC. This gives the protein CASSLVSWGNEQYF.

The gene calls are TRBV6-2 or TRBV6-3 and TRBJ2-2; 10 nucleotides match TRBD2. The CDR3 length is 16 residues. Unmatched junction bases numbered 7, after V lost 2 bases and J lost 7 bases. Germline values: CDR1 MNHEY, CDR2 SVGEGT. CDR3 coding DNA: TGTGCCAGCAGTTACAGGGCTAGCGGGAGTGACGGGGAGCTGTTTTTT. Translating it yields CASSYRASGSDGELFF.

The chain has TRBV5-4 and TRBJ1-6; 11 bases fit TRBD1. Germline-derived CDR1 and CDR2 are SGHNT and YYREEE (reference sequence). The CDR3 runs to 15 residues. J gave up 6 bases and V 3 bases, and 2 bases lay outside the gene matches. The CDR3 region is CASSSGQGGNSPLHF. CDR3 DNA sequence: TGTGCCAGCAGCTCGGGACAGGGGGGTAATTCACCCCTCCACTTT.

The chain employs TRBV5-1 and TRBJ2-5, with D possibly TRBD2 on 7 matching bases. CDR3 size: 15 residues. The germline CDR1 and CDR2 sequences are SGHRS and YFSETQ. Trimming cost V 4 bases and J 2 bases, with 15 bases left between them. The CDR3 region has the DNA TGCGCCAGCAGCAGGGGAGGGGGAAGACAAGAGACCCAGTACTTC. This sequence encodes CASSRGGGRQETQYF.

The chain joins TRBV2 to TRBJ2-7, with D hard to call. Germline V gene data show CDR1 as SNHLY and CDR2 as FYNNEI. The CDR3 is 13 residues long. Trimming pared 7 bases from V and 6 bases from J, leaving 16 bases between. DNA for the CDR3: TGTGCCAGCACCGGAGTCGGGCTAGTCGAGCAGTACTTC. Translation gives CASTGVGLVEQYF.

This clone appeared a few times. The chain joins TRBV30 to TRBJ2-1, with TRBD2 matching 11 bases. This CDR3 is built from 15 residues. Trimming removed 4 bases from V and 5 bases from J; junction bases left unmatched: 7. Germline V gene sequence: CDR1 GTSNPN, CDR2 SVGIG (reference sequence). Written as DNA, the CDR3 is TGTGCCTGGAAAACTAGCGGGAGCGTGAACAATGAGCAGTTCTTC. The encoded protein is CAWKTSGSVNNEQFF.